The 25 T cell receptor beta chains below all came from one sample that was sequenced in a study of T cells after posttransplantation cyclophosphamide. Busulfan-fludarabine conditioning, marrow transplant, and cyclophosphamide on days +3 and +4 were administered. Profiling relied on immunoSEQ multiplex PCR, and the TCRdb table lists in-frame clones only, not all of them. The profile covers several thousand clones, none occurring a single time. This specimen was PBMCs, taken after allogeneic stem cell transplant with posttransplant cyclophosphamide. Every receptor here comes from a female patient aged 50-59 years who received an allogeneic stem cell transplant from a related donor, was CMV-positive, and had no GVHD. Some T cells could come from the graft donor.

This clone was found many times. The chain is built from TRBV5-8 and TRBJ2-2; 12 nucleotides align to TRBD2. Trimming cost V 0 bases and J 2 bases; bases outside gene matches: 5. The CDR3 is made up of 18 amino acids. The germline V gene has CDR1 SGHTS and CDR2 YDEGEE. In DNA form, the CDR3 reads TGTGCCAGCAGCTTGGAGTCTAGCGGGAGGGTTAACACCGGGGAGCTGTTTTTT. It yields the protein CASSLESSGRVNTGELFF.

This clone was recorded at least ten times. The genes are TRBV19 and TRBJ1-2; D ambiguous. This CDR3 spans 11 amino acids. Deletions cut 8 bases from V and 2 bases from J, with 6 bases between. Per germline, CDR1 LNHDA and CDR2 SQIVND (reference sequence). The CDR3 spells CASGGNYGYTF. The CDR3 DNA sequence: TGTGCCAGTGGAGGGAACTATGGCTACACCTTC. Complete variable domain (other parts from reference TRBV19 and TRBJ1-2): DGGITQSPKYLFRKEGQNVTLSCEQNLNHDAMYWYRQDPGQGLRLIYYSQIVNDFQKGDIAEGYSVSREKKESFPLTVTSAQKNPTAFYLCASGGNYGYTFGSGTRLTVV.

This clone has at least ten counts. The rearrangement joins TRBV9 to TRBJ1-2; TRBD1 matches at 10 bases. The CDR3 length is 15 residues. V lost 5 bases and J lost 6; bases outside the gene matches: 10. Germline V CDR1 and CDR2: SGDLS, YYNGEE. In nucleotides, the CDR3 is TGTGCCAGCAGACGTGCCGGGACAGGGGTCCATGGCTACACCTTC. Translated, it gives CASRRAGTGVHGYTF.

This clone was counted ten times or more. The CDR3: CASSLERGQQAFF. In nucleotides, the CDR3 is TGCGCCAGCAGCTTGGAACGGGGACAGCAAGCTTTCTTT. The V call is TRBV5-1, the J call TRBJ1-1; 7 bases match TRBD1. CDR3 size: 13 residues. Germline V CDR1 and CDR2: SGHRS, YFSETQ. Germline trimming cut 0 bases from V and 9 bases from J; bases unmatched to any gene: 5.

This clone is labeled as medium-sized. CDR3 sequence reads: CASSPGLAGFYEQYF. CDR3 sequence (DNA): TGTGCCAGCAGCCCGGGACTAGCGGGGTTCTACGAGCAGTACTTC. The V and J genes are TRBV28 and TRBJ2-7; 13 nucleotides agree with TRBD2. The CDR3 is 15 residues long. The germline V gene has CDR1 MDHEN and CDR2 SYDVKM. After removal of 6 bases from V and 3 bases from J, the junction contained 5 bases not matched to a gene.

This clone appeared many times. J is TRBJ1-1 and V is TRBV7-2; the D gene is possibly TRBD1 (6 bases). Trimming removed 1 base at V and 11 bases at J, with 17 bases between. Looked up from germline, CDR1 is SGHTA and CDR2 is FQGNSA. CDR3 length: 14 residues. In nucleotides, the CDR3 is TGTGCCAGCAGCTTAGTGGGGGCCGCTTCTCGCGCTTTCTTT. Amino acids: CASSLVGAASRAFF.

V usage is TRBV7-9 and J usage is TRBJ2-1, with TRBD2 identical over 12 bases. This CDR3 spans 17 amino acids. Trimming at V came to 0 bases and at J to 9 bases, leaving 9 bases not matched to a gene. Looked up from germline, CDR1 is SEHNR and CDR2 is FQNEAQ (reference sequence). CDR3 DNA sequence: TGTGCCAGCAGCTTAGCGCGACTAGCGGGAGCATCATTTGAGCAGTTCTTC. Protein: CASSLARLAGASFEQFF.

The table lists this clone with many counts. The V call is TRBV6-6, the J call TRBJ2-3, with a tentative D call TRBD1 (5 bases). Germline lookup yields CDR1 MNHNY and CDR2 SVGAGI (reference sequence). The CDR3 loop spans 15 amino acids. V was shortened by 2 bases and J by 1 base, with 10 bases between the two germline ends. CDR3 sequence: CASSYGRARTDTQYF. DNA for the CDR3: TGTGCCAGCAGTTACGGCAGGGCCCGCACAGATACGCAGTATTTT.

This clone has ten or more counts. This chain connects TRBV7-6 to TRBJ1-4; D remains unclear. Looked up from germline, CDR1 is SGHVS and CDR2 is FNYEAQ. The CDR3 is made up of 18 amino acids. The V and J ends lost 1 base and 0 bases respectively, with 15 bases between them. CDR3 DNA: TGTGCCAGCAGCTTAGTTCTACCCCCCTTAGCAACTAATGAAAAACTGTTTTTT. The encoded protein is CASSLVLPPLATNEKLFF.

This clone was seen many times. The CDR3 spells CASSVQTELEQYF. In DNA, the CDR3 is TGTGCCAGCAGCGTCCAGACAGAACTCGAGCAGTACTTC. V gene TRBV7-9 combines with J gene TRBJ2-7; D is perhaps TRBD1 (5 bases). The CDR3 loop spans 13 amino acids. Trimming cost V 5 bases and J 6 bases, with 14 bases left between them. Germline lookup yields CDR1 SEHNR and CDR2 FQNEAQ (reference sequence).

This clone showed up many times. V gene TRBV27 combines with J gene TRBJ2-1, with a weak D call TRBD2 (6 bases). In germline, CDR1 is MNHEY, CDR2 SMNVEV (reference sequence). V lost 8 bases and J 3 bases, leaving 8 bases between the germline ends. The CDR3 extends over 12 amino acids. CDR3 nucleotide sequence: TGTGCCAGCGGCGGGAACTACAATGAGCAGTTCTTC. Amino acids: CASGGNYNEQFF.

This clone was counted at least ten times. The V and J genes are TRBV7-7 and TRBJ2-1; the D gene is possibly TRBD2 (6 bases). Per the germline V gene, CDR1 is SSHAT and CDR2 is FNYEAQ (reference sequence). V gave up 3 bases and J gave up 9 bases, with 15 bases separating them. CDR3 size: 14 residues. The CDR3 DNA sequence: TGTGCCAGCAGCTTCCGGACGGGGGAGAGTGAGCAGTTCTTC. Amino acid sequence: CASSFRTGESEQFF.

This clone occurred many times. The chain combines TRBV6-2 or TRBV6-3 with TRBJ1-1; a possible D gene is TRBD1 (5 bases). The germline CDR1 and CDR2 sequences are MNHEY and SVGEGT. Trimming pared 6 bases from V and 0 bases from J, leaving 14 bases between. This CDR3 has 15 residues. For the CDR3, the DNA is TGTGCCAGCAGGGGGGGAGGGGAGATGAACACTGAAGCTTTCTTT. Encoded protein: CASRGGGEMNTEAFF.

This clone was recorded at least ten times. The CDR3 reads CASRPGLPYEQYF. The CDR3 DNA reads TGTGCCAGCAGACCGGGACTCCCCTACGAGCAGTACTTC. The chain is built from TRBV27 and TRBJ2-7, with D maybe TRBD2 (6 bases). Between the trimmed V and J ends, which lost 6 bases and 2 bases, there was a span of 11 bases. This CDR3 has 13 residues. CDR1 MNHEY and CDR2 SMNVEV come from the germline V gene (reference sequence).

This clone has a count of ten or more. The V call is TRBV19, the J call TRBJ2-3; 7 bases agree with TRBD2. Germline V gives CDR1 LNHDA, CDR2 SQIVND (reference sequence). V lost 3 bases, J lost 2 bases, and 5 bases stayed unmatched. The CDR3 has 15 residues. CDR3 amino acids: CASSMVSGITDTQYF. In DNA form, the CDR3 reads TGTGCCAGTAGTATGGTAAGCGGGATCACAGATACGCAGTATTTT.

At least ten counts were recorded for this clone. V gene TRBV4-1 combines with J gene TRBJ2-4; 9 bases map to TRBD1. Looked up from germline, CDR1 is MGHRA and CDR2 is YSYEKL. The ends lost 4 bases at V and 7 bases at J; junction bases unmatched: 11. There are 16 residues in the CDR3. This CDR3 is CASSRRRQTGGNIQYF. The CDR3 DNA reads TGCGCCAGCAGCCGACGTAGACAAACAGGGGGCAACATTCAGTACTTC.

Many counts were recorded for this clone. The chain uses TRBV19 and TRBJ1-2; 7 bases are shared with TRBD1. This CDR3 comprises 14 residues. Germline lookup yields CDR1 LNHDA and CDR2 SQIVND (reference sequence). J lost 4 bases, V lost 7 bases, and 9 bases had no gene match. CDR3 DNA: TGTGCCAGTACCCCGGGACAGACTTCCTATGGCTACACCTTC. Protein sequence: CASTPGQTSYGYTF. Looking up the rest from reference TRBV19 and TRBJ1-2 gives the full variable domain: DGGITQSPKYLFRKEGQNVTLSCEQNLNHDAMYWYRQDPGQGLRLIYYSQIVNDFQKGDIAEGYSVSREKKESFPLTVTSAQKNPTAFYLCASTPGQTSYGYTFGSGTRLTVV.

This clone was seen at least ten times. The CDR3: CASSGGLAGLYEQYF. The CDR3 region has the DNA TGTGCCAGCAGTGGGGGACTAGCGGGTTTATACGAGCAGTACTTC. The chain has TRBV6-1 and TRBJ2-7; 12 bases are a match to TRBD2. V was pared by 4 bases and J by 4 bases, with 5 bases of the junction left unmatched. Germline lookup yields CDR1 MNHNS and CDR2 SASEGT. The CDR3 covers 15 residues.

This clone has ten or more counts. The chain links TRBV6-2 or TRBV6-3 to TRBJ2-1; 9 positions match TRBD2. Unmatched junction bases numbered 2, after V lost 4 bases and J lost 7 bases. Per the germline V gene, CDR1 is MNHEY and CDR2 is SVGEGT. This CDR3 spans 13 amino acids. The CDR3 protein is CASSFGLANEQFF. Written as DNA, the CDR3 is TGTGCCAGCAGTTTCGGACTAGCGAATGAGCAGTTCTTC.

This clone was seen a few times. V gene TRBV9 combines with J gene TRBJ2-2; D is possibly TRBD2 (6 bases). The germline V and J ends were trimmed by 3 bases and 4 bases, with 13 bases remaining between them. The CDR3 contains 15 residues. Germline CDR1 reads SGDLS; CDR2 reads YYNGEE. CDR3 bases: TGTGCCAGCAGCGAGGGACTCAGGCTCACCGGGGAGCTGTTTTTT. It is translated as CASSEGLRLTGELFF.

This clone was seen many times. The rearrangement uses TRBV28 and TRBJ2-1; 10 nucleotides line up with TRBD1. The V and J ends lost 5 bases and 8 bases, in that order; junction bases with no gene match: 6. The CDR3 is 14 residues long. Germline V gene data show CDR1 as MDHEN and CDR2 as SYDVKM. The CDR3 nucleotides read TGTGCCAGCAGTGACAGGGGGCGCGTCTATGAGCAGTTCTTC. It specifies CASSDRGRVYEQFF.

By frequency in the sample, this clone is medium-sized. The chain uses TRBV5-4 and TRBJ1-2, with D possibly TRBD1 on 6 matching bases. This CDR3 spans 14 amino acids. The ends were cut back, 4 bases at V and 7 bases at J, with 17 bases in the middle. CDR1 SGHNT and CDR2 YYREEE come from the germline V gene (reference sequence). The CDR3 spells CASSPDRTWGGYTF. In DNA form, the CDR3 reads TGTGCCAGCAGCCCTGACAGGACCTGGGGTGGCTACACCTTC.

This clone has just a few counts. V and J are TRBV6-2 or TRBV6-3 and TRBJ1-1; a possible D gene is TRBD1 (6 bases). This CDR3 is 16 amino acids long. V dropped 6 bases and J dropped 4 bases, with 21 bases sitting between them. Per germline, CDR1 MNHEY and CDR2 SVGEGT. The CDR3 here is CASSPVGGAVGTEAFF. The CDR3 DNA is TGTGCCAGCAGCCCCGTAGGGGGGGCAGTGGGCACTGAAGCTTTCTTT.

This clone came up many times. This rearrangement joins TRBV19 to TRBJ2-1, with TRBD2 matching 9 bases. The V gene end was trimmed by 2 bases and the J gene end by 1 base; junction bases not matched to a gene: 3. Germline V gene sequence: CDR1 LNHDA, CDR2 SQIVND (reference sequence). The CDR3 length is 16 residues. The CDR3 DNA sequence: TGTGCCAGTAGTATAAGTGCGGGAGGGTCCTACAATGAGCAGTTCTTC. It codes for CASSISAGGSYNEQFF.

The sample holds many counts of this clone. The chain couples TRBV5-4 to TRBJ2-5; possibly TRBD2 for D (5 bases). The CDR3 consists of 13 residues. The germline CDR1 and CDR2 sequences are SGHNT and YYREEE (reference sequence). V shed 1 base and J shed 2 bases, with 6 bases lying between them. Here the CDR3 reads CASSLRGQETQYF. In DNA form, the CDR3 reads TGTGCCAGCAGCTTGCGGGGACAAGAGACCCAGTACTTC. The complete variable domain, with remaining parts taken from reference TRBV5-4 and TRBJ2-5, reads ETGVTQSPTHLIKTRGQQVTLRCSSQSGHNTVSWYQQALGQGPQFIFQYYREEENGRGNFPPRFSGLQFPNYSSELNVNALELDDSALYLCASSLRGQETQYFGPGTRLLVL.